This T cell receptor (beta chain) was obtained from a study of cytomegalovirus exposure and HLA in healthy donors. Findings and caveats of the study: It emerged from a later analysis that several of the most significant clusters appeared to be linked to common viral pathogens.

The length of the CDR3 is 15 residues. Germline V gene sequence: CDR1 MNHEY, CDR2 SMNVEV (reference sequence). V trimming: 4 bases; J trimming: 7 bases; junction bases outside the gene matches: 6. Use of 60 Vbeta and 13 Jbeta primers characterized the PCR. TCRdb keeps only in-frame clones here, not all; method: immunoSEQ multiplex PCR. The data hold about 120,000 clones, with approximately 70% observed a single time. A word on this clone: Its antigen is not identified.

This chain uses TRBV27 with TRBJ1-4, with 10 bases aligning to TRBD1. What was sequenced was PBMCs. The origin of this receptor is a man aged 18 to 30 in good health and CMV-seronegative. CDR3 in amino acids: CASSSRQGASEKLFF. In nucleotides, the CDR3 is TGTGCCAGCAGTTCGAGACAGGGGGCGAGTGAAAAACTGTTTTTT.